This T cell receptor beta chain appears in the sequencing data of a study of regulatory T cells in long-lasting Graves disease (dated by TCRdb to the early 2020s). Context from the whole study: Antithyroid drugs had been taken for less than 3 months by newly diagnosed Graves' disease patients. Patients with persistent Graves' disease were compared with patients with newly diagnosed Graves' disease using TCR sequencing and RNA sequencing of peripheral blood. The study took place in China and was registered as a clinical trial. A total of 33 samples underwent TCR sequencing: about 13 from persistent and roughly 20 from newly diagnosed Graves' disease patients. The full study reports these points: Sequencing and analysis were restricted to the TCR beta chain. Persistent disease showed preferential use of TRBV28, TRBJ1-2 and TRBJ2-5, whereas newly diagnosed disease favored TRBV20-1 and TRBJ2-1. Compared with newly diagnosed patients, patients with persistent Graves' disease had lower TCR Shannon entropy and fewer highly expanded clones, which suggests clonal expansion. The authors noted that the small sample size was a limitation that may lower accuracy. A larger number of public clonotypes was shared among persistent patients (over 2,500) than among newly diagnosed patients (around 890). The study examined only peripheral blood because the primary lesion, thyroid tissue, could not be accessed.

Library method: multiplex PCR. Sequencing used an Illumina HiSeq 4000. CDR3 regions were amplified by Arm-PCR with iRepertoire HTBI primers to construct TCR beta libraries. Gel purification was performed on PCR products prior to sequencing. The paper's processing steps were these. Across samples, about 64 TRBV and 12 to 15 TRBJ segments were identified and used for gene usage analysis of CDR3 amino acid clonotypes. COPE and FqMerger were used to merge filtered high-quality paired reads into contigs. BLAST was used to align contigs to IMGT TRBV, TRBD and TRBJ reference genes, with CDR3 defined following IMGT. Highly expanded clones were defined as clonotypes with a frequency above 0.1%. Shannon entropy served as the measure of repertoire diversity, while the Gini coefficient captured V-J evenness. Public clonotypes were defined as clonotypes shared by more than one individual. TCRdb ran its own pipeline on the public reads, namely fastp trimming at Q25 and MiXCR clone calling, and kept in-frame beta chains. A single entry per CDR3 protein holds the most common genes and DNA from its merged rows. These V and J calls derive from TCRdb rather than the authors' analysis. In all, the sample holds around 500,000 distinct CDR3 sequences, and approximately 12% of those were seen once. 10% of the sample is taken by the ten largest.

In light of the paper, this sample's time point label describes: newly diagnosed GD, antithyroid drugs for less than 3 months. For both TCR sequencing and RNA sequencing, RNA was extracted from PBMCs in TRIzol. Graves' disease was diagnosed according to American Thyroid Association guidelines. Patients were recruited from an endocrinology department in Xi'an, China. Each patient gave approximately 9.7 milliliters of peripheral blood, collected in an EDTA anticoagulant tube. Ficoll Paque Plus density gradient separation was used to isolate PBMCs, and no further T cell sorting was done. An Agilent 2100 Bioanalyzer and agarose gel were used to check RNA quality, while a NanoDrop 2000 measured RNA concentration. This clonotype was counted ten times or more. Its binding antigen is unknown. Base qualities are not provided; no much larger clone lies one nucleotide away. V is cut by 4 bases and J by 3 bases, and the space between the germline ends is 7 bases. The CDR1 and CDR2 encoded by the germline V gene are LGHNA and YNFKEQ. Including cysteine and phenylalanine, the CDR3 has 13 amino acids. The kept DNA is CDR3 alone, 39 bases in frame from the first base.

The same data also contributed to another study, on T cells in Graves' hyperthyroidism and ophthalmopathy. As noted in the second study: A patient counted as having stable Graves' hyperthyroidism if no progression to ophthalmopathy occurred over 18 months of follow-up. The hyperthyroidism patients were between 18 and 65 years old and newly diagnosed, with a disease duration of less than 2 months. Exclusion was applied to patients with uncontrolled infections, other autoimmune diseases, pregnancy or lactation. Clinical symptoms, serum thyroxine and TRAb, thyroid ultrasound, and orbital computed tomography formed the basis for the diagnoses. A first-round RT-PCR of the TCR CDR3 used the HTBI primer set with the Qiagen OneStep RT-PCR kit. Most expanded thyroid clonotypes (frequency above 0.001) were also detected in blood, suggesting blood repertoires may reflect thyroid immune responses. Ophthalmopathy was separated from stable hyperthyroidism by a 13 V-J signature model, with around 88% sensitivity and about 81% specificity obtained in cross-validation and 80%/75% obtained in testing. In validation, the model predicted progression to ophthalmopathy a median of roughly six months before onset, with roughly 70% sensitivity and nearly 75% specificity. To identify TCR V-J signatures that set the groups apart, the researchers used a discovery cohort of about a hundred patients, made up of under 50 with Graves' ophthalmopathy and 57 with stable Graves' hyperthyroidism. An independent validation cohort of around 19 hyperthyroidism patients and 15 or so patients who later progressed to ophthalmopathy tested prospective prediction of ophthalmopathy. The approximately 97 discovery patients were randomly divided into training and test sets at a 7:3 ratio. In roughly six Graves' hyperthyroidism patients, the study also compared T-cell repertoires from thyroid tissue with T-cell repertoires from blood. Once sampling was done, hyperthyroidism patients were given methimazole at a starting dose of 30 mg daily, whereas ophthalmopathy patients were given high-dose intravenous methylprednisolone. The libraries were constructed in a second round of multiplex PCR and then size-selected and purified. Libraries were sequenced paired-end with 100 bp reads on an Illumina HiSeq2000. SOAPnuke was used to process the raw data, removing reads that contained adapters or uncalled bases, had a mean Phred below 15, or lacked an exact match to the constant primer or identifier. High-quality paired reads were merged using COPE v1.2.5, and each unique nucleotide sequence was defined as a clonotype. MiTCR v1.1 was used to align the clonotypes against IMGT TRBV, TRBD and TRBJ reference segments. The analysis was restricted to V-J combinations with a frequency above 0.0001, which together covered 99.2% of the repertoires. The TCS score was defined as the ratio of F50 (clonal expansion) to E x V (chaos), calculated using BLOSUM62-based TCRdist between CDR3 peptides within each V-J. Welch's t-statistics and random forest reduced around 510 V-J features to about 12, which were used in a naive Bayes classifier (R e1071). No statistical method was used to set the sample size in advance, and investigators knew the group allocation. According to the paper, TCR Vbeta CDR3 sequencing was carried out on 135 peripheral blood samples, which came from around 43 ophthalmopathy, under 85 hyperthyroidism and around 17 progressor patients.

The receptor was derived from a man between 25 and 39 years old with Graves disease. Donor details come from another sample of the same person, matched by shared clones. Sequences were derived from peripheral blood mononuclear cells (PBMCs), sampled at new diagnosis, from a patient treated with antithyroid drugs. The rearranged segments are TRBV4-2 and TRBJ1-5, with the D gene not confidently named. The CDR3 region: CASSLAANQPQHF. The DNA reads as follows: TGTGCCAGCAGCCTCGCCGCCAATCAGCCCCAGCATTTT.